A single sample gave rise to the 12 T cell receptor beta chains below, sequenced in a study of shared clonotypes between healthy human individuals (dated by TCRdb to the early 2020s). Libraries were built with the immunoSEQ multiplex PCR assay. Sourced from immuneACCESS, this table was stored by TCRdb with only in-frame sequences that have V and J called. A share of the clones is absent; for the studies checked, an unresolved V gene accounts for under half, and the remainder has no known explanation. For this sample the table gives 980,000 or so clones, of which 60% to 85% were detected only once. The top ten clonotypes cover about 1.5% of the sample. Sequencing was carried out using memory CD4+ T cells sorted from blood. The meaning of the sample's cell subset or site label: CD45RA-negative fraction. The receptors come from a man between 18 and 35 years old in good health.

The chain is built from TRBV10-3 and TRBJ2-3; 7 nucleotides line up with TRBD2. The CDR3 length is 15 residues. CDR1 ENHRY and CDR2 SYGVKD come from the germline V gene. V shed 6 bases and J 0 bases; nucleotides not matched to a gene: 6. CDR3 loop: CAIRPSGTSTDTQYF. The CDR3 region has the DNA TGTGCCATCAGACCTAGCGGAACTAGCACAGATACGCAGTATTTT.

The rearrangement joins TRBV7-2 to TRBJ1-4; D perhaps matches TRBD1 (5 bases). The CDR3 is 15 amino acids. Germline values: CDR1 SGHTA, CDR2 FQGNSA. V lost 5 bases and J lost 4, with 14 bases in between. The CDR3 DNA sequence: TGTGCCAGCAGCGGGAGGGGTCGTTTTAATGAAAAACTGTTTTTT. Amino acid sequence: CASSGRGRFNEKLFF. The full variable domain, in which reference TRBV7-2 and TRBJ1-4 provide the parts outside the CDR3, is GAGVSQSPSNKVTEKGKDVELRCDPISGHTALYWYRQSLGQGLEFLIYFQGNSAPDKSGLPSDRFSAERTGGSVSTLTIQRTQQEDSAVYLCASSGRGRFNEKLFFGSGTQLSVL.

For this clone: Different DNA sequences within this sample yield the same CDR3. CDR3 loop: CAWSRTGWKQGTEAFF. CDR3 nucleotides: TGTGCCTGGAGCAGGACGGGGTGGAAGCAGGGCACTGAAGCTTTCTTT. The J gene is TRBJ1-1, the V gene TRBV30; TRBD1 might be the D (5 bases). The CDR3 spans 16 residues. The V end lost 3 bases, the J end lost 4 bases, and 21 bases lay between the germline ends. Germline CDR1 and CDR2: GTSNPN and SVGIG (reference sequence).

V and J are TRBV19 and TRBJ2-3; tentative D call: TRBD2 (5 bases). Germline V gives CDR1 LNHDA, CDR2 SQIVND (reference sequence). The ends were cut back, 8 bases at V and 9 bases at J, with 15 bases in the middle. This CDR3 contains 12 residues. DNA for the CDR3: TGTGCCAGTGGAGGTATAGGTTCCACGCAGTATTTT. Residues: CASGGIGSTQYF.

V usage is TRBV19 and J usage is TRBJ1-5; 9 nucleotides agree with TRBD1. The CDR3 has 16 amino acids. The V gene's germline CDR1 is LNHDA and CDR2 SQIVND (reference sequence). V dropped 3 bases and J dropped 5; count of bases not matched to a gene: 8. CDR3 sequence (DNA): TGTGCCAGTAGTATGGTCCGGGACAGGGCGGATCAGCCCCAGCATTTT. It is translated as CASSMVRDRADQPQHF.

This clone was recorded only once. This may arise from a read error, as a much more abundant clone is one base away. J is TRBJ2-5 and V is TRBV6-1; 9 nucleotides align to TRBD1. Germline V gives CDR1 MNHNS, CDR2 SASEGT. Losses at the gene ends were 6 bases for V and 6 bases for J; bases not matched to a gene: 5. The CDR3 is 13 amino acids. CDR3 in amino acids: CASSLDRGKTQYF. The CDR3 DNA reads as TGTGCCAGCAGCTTGGACAGGGGAAAGACCCAGTACTTC.

The chain is built from TRBV5-1 and TRBJ2-5, with TRBD2 as a possible D gene (5 bases). The J call is in doubt because the DNA end fits TRBJ2-7 better. This CDR3 region has 14 residues. Germline-derived CDR1 and CDR2 are SGHRS and YFSETQ. This chain's CDR3 is CASSEGQVRDEQYF. CDR3 DNA sequence: TGCGCCAGCAGCGAGGGCCAGGTGAGGGACGAGCAGTACTTC.

This clone was recorded many times. This chain joins TRBV29-1 and TRBJ2-1; D is unresolved. Looked up from germline, CDR1 is SQVTM and CDR2 is ANQGSEA. Trimming stripped 1 base from V and 1 base from J, with 11 bases between. CDR3 length: 15 amino acids. The CDR3 DNA follows: TGCAGCGTTGAAGGGATACTCCATTCCTACAATGAGCAGTTCTTC. This encodes CSVEGILHSYNEQFF.

The rearrangement links TRBV4-1 to TRBJ2-3, with 7 bases identical to TRBD2. CDR1 and CDR2 from the germline V gene are MGHRA and YSYEKL. The CDR3 loop spans 16 amino acids. With V trimmed by 3 bases and J by 0 bases, 6 bases remained unmatched. Here the CDR3 DNA reads TGCGCCAGCAGCCAGCGGGAGCCGCCAAGCACAGATACGCAGTATTTT. Protein sequence: CASSQREPPSTDTQYF.

The chain links TRBV9 to TRBJ2-3; D is ambiguous. The V gene's germline CDR1 is SGDLS and CDR2 YYNGEE. V lost 3 bases and J 2 bases, leaving 13 bases between the germline ends. CDR3 length equals 15 residues. The CDR3 DNA is TGTGCCAGCAGCGAGGCGCCGGTCAACACAGATACGCAGTATTTT. Amino acid sequence: CASSEAPVNTDTQYF. Full variable domain (rest looked up from reference TRBV9 and TRBJ2-3): DSGVTQTPKHLITATGQRVTLRCSPRSGDLSVYWYQQSLDQGLQFLIQYYNGEERAKGNILERFSAQQFPDLHSELNLSSLELGDSALYFCASSEAPVNTDTQYFGPGTRLTVL.

This chain connects TRBV7-2 to TRBJ2-1, with 11 bases lining up with TRBD1. The V segment lost 5 bases and the J segment 6 bases; nucleotides outside the gene matches: 0. Germline lookup yields CDR1 SGHTA and CDR2 FQGNSA. This CDR3 region has 13 residues. CDR3: CASSGTGGNEQFF. CDR3 DNA sequence: TGTGCCAGCAGCGGGACAGGGGGCAATGAGCAGTTCTTC.

The genes are TRBV29-1 and TRBJ2-7; 9 bases match TRBD2. CDR1 is SQVTM and CDR2 is ANQGSEA in the germline V gene. The V gene end was trimmed by 4 bases and the J gene end by 3 bases; junction bases not matched to a gene: 4. This CDR3 spans 13 amino acids. In DNA, the CDR3 is TGCAGCGTTGCGGCTAGCGGGAACTACGAGCAGTACTTC. It yields the protein CSVAASGNYEQYF.